Below, one T cell receptor (beta chain) is given with its context. V lost 7 bases to trimming and J lost 10 bases, with 14 bases between them. CDR1 is MNHEY, CDR2 SVGAGI, per germline. CDR3 size: 13 residues. The sample comes from a study of blood T cell repertoires in COVID-19. Study details: Acute-phase and convalescent COVID-19 samples originated in the United States, Italy and Spain. PBMCs, B-cell-depleted T cells, or T cells provided the cDNA or gDNA that made up the material.

Original handling: Cell counts per sample came from amplifying reference gene primers. Measured with immunoSEQ multiplex PCR; TCRdb has only the in-frame clones, and not every one. The DNA gave D and trimming, while V, J and clone size come from that table. This table holds nearly 110,000 clones, roughly 80% found once. This receptor was identified in a woman in her fifties or sixties with acute or convalescent COVID-19. The rearrangement links TRBV6-5 to TRBJ1-6; tentative D call: TRBD1 (6 bases). Sequenced: peripheral blood. The CDR3 nucleotides read TGTGCCAGCAAACAGGGCTTTGACTCACCCCTCCACTTT. Its translation: CASKQGFDSPLHF.